The 22 T cell receptor beta chains below come from one sample, sequenced in a study of beta chain features in type 1 diabetes. The authors reverse transcribed all of the isolated RNA, so sequencing captured expressed TCRB transcripts. Clones were read by immunoSEQ multiplex PCR, and TCRdb kept only the in-frame ones, dropping some. In the table there are almost 350,000 clones, 15% to 20% of which are singletons. Material: naive CD4+ T cells from blood. These receptor sequences come from a woman aged 18-29 years in good health.

The genes are TRBV5-4 and TRBJ2-3; D is undetermined. Trimming took off 5 bases at V and 3 bases at J, with 10 bases between the two ends. Germline values: CDR1 SGHNT, CDR2 YYREEE (reference sequence). CDR3 size: 13 residues. The CDR3 region is CASRVALTDTQYF. The CDR3 DNA is TGTGCCAGCAGGGTGGCATTAACAGATACGCAGTATTTT.

This clone was counted between two and nine times. V is TRBV18 and J is TRBJ1-6; TRBD1 matches 8 bases. Per germline, CDR1 KGHSH and CDR2 LQKENI. The CDR3 sequence is 14 residues long. V gave up 1 base and J gave up 10 bases; unmatched junction bases: 3. CDR3 in amino acids: CASSPRDRLSPLHF. The CDR3 bases are TGTGCCAGCTCACCACGGGACAGGTTATCACCCCTCCACTTT.

This chain connects TRBV7-2 to TRBJ2-7; 10 bases fit TRBD2. CDR3 length: 15 residues. V was clipped by 4 bases and J by 5 bases; unmatched bases: 8. Per germline, CDR1 SGHTA and CDR2 FQGNSA. The CDR3 region has the DNA TGTGCCAGCAGCTCCAACAGCGGGGGGGCCAACGAGCAGTACTTC. It encodes CASSSNSGGANEQYF.

This clone was observed a few times. The chain employs TRBV7-3 and TRBJ2-3, with 14 bases that match TRBD2. Trimming cost V 5 bases and J 10 bases; bases outside gene matches: 2. The CDR3 length is 13 residues. Germline CDR1 is SGHTA and CDR2 is FQGTGA. This CDR3 reads CASSGTSGGSQYF. As DNA, the CDR3 is TGTGCCAGCAGCGGGACTAGCGGGGGCTCGCAGTATTTT. The variable domain in full, with the rest retrieved from reference TRBV7-3 and TRBJ2-3, is GAGVSQTPSNKVTEKGKYVELRCDPISGHTALYWYRQSLGQGPEFLIYFQGTGAADDSGLPNDRFFAVRPEGSVSTLKIQRTERGDSAVYLCASSGTSGGSQYFGPGTRLTVL.

This chain links TRBV4-1 with TRBJ2-1, with 10 bases that match TRBD2. Trimming at V came to 0 bases and at J to 9 bases, leaving 8 bases not matched to a gene. The CDR3 totals 16 residues. Germline CDR1 is MGHRA and CDR2 is YSYEKL. CDR3 sequence reads: CASSQESGGAWSEQFF. CDR3 sequence (DNA): TGCGCCAGCAGCCAAGAAAGCGGGGGGGCCTGGAGTGAGCAGTTCTTC.

This clone was seen a handful of times. The J gene is TRBJ1-2, the V gene TRBV5-1; a possible D gene is TRBD1 (5 bases). CDR1 SGHRS and CDR2 YFSETQ come from the germline V gene. The CDR3 contains 14 residues. V shed 4 bases and J shed 7 bases, with 17 bases lying between them. The CDR3 reads CASSQSTVTGGYTF. CDR3 nucleotides: TGCGCCAGCAGCCAGTCGACAGTGACGGGTGGCTACACCTTC.

This clone came up a few times. This rearrangement joins TRBV5-4 to TRBJ2-1, with 10 bases aligning to TRBD2. Trimming cost V 4 bases and J 5 bases; bases outside gene matches: 12. Germline V lookup: CDR1 SGHNT, CDR2 YYREEE (reference sequence). This CDR3 spans 17 amino acids. CDR3 sequence (DNA): TGTGCCAGCAGCCCAAGACTAGCGGGCCCTTTCGACAATGAGCAGTTCTTC. This sequence encodes CASSPRLAGPFDNEQFF.

A few counts support this clone. V and J are TRBV7-3 and TRBJ2-1, with 7 bases fitting TRBD2. V lost 3 bases, J lost 0 bases, and 5 bases stayed unmatched. The CDR3 sequence is 16 residues long. CDR1 and CDR2 (germline): SGHTA, FQGTGA. The CDR3 region is CASSLSGTNSYNEQFF. As DNA, the CDR3 is TGTGCCAGCAGCTTGAGCGGGACGAACTCCTACAATGAGCAGTTCTTC.

The chain carries TRBV7-8 and TRBJ1-5, with a tentative D call TRBD1 (5 bases). The germline V and J ends were trimmed by 4 bases and 7 bases, with 14 bases remaining between them. The CDR3 runs 14 residues. CDR1 and CDR2 from the germline V gene are SGHVS and FQNEAQ. The CDR3 DNA sequence: TGTGCCAGCAGCTATAAGGAGGGGAGCCAGCCCCAGCATTTT. It encodes CASSYKEGSQPQHF.

In its sample, this clone was seen a few times. The chain links TRBV5-4 to TRBJ2-6; maybe TRBD1 (6 bases). CDR1 SGHNT and CDR2 YYREEE come from the germline V gene (reference sequence). With 5 bases removed from V and 4 bases from J, the gap between germline ends came to 13 bases. This CDR3 is built from 15 residues. The CDR3 DNA reads as TGTGCCAGCAGTTATGCAGGGGTCGGGGCCAACGTCCTGACTTTC. Protein: CASSYAGVGANVLTF.

This chain connects TRBV29-1 to TRBJ1-1; D gene ambiguous. The CDR3 has 13 amino acids. The V gene lost 8 bases and the J gene lost 0 bases, with 13 bases spanning the gap. Germline CDR1 reads SQVTM; CDR2 reads ANQGSEA. In nucleotides, the CDR3 is TGCAGCCCTACTCTTTACTTGAACACTGAAGCTTTCTTT. Translating it yields CSPTLYLNTEAFF.

This sequence joins TRBV5-4 and TRBJ2-1; TRBD2 agrees at 8 bases. J was trimmed by 4 bases and V by 2 bases; bases with no gene match: 2. The CDR3 has 14 residues. From germline, CDR1 is SGHNT and CDR2 YYREEE (reference sequence). CDR3 region: CASSFSGTYNEQFF. As DNA, the CDR3 is TGTGCCAGCAGCTTTAGCGGGACTTACAATGAGCAGTTCTTC.

The sample holds a few counts of this clone. In nucleotides, the CDR3 is TGTGCCAGCACCAGGGACAGCTATGGCTACACCTTC. It specifies CASTRDSYGYTF. The chain carries TRBV2 and TRBJ1-2; 7 nucleotides line up with TRBD1. The CDR3 is 12 amino acids. CDR1 and CDR2 from the germline V gene are SNHLY and FYNNEI. V was pared by 7 bases and J by 4 bases, with 3 bases of the junction left unmatched.

The rearrangement joins TRBV10-3 to TRBJ1-1; possibly TRBD1 for D (5 bases). V lost 9 bases and J 1 base, leaving 15 bases between the germline ends. The CDR3 spans 14 residues. Germline lookup yields CDR1 ENHRY and CDR2 SYGVKD. The CDR3 here is CAITSTQGNTEAFF. The CDR3 nucleotides read TGTGCCATAACATCGACCCAGGGGAACACTGAAGCTTTCTTT.

This clone was seen more than once but under ten times. The rearrangement uses TRBV4-1 and TRBJ1-5; 7 bases line up with TRBD1. Germline loops: CDR1 MGHRA, CDR2 YSYEKL. J lost 6 bases, V lost 4 bases, and 18 bases had no gene match. The CDR3 runs 18 residues. This CDR3 is CASSPLQGQLGPPQPQHF. CDR3 in DNA: TGCGCCAGCAGCCCCCTCCAGGGACAGCTAGGTCCCCCTCAGCCCCAGCATTTT.

This clone was seen a few times. The chain carries TRBV28 and TRBJ1-5; D possibly corresponds to TRBD1 (6 bases). V was clipped by 6 bases and J by 6 bases, with 18 bases between them. The CDR3 is 15 amino acids. Germline CDR1 MDHEN, CDR2 SYDVKM. CDR3 region: CASSLAGQGSQPQHF. CDR3 in DNA: TGTGCCAGCAGCCTGGCCGGGCAGGGGTCTCAGCCCCAGCATTTT.

This chain links TRBV19 with TRBJ2-7, with 9 bases aligning to TRBD2. Germline trimming cut 4 bases from V and 0 bases from J; bases unmatched to any gene: 4. The V gene's germline CDR1 is LNHDA and CDR2 SQIVND (reference sequence). The CDR3 contains 15 residues. The CDR3 DNA sequence: TGTGCCAGTAGTACAGCGGGGGGTAGCTCCTACGAGCAGTACTTC. Amino acids: CASSTAGGSSYEQYF. Combining the CDR3 with reference TRBV19 and TRBJ2-7 gives the whole variable domain DGGITQSPKYLFRKEGQNVTLSCEQNLNHDAMYWYRQDPGQGLRLIYYSQIVNDFQKGDIAEGYSVSREKKESFPLTVTSAQKNPTAFYLCASSTAGGSSYEQYFGPGTRLTVT.

This clone was seen more than once but under ten times. The chain carries TRBV18 and TRBJ2-3, with 7 nucleotides matching TRBD1. The CDR3 runs 15 residues. Germline lookup yields CDR1 KGHSH and CDR2 LQKENI. Trimming at V came to 2 bases and at J to 0 bases, leaving 2 bases not matched to a gene. CDR3 coding DNA: TGTGCCAGCTCACCAGGGGACAGCAGCACAGATACGCAGTATTTT. Translation gives CASSPGDSSTDTQYF.

This clone was seen a handful of times. The V gene is TRBV14, the J gene TRBJ2-7; TRBD1 matches at 8 bases. The V gene end was trimmed by 4 bases and the J gene end by 3 bases; junction bases not matched to a gene: 5. The germline V gene encodes CDR1 SGHDN and CDR2 FVKESK. There are 14 residues in the CDR3. This chain's CDR3 is CASSRAGGLYEQYF. CDR3 nucleotides: TGTGCCAGCAGCCGGGCAGGGGGCCTCTACGAGCAGTACTTC.

This clone was seen only a few times. This chain connects TRBV30 to TRBJ1-1; D is ambiguous. Germline V gene sequence: CDR1 GTSNPN, CDR2 SVGIG (reference sequence). V was clipped by 4 bases and J by 9 bases, with 15 bases between them. The CDR3 contains 12 residues. The CDR3 here is CAWKEVALKAFF. DNA for the CDR3: TGTGCCTGGAAGGAGGTAGCGTTGAAAGCTTTCTTT.

This clone was counted a few times. The chain employs TRBV19 and TRBJ1-1, with no clear D. CDR3 length: 13 amino acids. Trimming pared 6 bases from V and 0 bases from J, leaving 8 bases between. Germline V gene lookup returns CDR1 LNHDA and CDR2 SQIVND (reference sequence). The CDR3 is CASRARMNTEAFF. In DNA form, the CDR3 reads TGTGCCAGTAGAGCGCGGATGAACACTGAAGCTTTCTTT.

This chain joins TRBV9 and TRBJ2-1, with 14 bases aligning to TRBD2. There are 15 residues in the CDR3. Germline V gives CDR1 SGDLS, CDR2 YYNGEE. J gave up 6 bases and V 4 bases, and 3 bases lay outside the gene matches. In DNA form, the CDR3 reads TGTGCCAGCAGCCTAGGGACTAGCGGGAGCAATGAGCAGTTCTTC. Its protein is CASSLGTSGSNEQFF.